Listed below are T cell receptor beta chains from one sample, sequenced in a study of regulatory T cells in long-lasting Graves disease. Using its own MiXCR run on the multiplex PCR reads, TCRdb lists one record per CDR3 protein. The table records approximately 540,000 distinct CDR3 sequences, about 12% of them present only once. The same sample was also used in a study of T cells in Graves' hyperthyroidism and ophthalmopathy.

The sample in question was peripheral blood mononuclear cells (PBMCs), obtained at new diagnosis, from a patient treated with antithyroid drugs. Receptor source: a woman aged 30 to 39 with Graves disease. Both conserved end residues are part of each CDR3. D genes are given only for firm matches. Not all rows give a size; the values are once, few, many and, for expanded clones, a class.

V gene: TRBV2; D gene: TRBD2; clone size: many; J gene: TRBJ2-1; CDR3 DNA: TGTGCCAGCTATATAAACAGCGGGAGGGTCTACAATGAGCAGTTCTTC; CDR3 protein: CASYINSGRVYNEQFF
V gene: TRBV27; D gene: NA; clone size: NA; J gene: TRBJ2-7; CDR3 DNA: TGTGCCAGCAGTTTTCAGGGTAACATCTACGAGCAGTACTTC; CDR3 protein: CASSFQGNIYEQYF
V gene: TRBV28; D gene: TRBD2; clone size: many; J gene: TRBJ2-3; CDR3 DNA: TGTGCCAGCCGACCGACTAGCGGGACAGATACGCAGTATTTT; CDR3 protein: CASRPTSGTDTQYF
V gene: TRBV20-1; D gene: NA; clone size: NA; J gene: TRBJ1-5; CDR3 DNA: TGCAGTGCCCCAGAACCCACGGGGGGCGGCAATCAGCCCCAGCATTTT; CDR3 protein: CSAPEPTGGGNQPQHF
V gene: TRBV20-1; D gene: NA; clone size: few; J gene: TRBJ2-1; CDR3 DNA: TGCAGTGCTAGACCCATGAGCTCCTACAATGAGCAGTTCTTC; CDR3 protein: CSARPMSSYNEQFF
V gene: TRBV9; D gene: NA; clone size: many; J gene: TRBJ2-5; CDR3 DNA: TGTGCCAGCAGCGGGGAGGGGGTACAAGAGACCCAGTACTTC; CDR3 protein: CASSGEGVQETQYF
V gene: TRBV28; D gene: TRBD1; clone size: NA; J gene: TRBJ2-5; CDR3 DNA: TGTGCCAGCACCAATGACAGGGGGCAAGAGACCCAGTACTTC; CDR3 protein: CASTNDRGQETQYF
V gene: TRBV19; D gene: TRBD1; clone size: NA; J gene: TRBJ1-3; CDR3 DNA: TGTGCCAGTACCAGGGACAGAGATGGAAACACCATATATTTT; CDR3 protein: CASTRDRDGNTIYF
V gene: TRBV11-1; D gene: NA; clone size: many; J gene: TRBJ2-1; CDR3 DNA: TGTGCCAGCACCGTGGTCGGAGTTTCACGCGACAATGAGCAGTTCTTC; CDR3 protein: CASTVVGVSRDNEQFF
V gene: TRBV6-1; D gene: TRBD1; clone size: many; J gene: TRBJ2-2; CDR3 DNA: TGTGCCAGTATTGGACAGGGGGTAGGCGGGGAGCTGTTTTTT; CDR3 protein: CASIGQGVGGELFF
V gene: TRBV20-1; D gene: NA; clone size: NA; J gene: TRBJ1-3; CDR3 DNA: TGCAGTGCTAGGTACAGGGACAACTCTGGAAACACCATATATTTT; CDR3 protein: CSARYRDNSGNTIYF
V gene: TRBV7-2; D gene: TRBD1; clone size: many; J gene: TRBJ1-1; CDR3 DNA: TGTGCCAGCAGCTACCGACAGGGCATGCCTGAAGCTTTCTTT; CDR3 protein: CASSYRQGMPEAFF
V gene: TRBV12-3/TRBV12-4; D gene: NA; clone size: many; J gene: TRBJ1-6; CDR3 DNA: TGTGCCAGCAGCCCCATGGGGTCTAGAGCCCTCCACTTT; CDR3 protein: CASSPMGSRALHF
V gene: TRBV20-1; D gene: NA; clone size: many; J gene: TRBJ2-7; CDR3 DNA: TGCAGTGCTAGGATAGGCAACCTCTACGAGCAGTACTTC; CDR3 protein: CSARIGNLYEQYF
V gene: TRBV6-2/TRBV6-3; D gene: NA; clone size: few; J gene: TRBJ1-5; CDR3 DNA: TGTGCCAGCGGGGCCAGTCTTAATCAGCCCCAGCATTTT; CDR3 protein: CASGASLNQPQHF
V gene: TRBV11-3; D gene: TRBD2; clone size: many; J gene: TRBJ2-1; CDR3 DNA: TGTGCCAGCAGCAAGAAAAGCGGGAGCCTATCCTACAATGAGCAGTTCTTC; CDR3 protein: CASSKKSGSLSYNEQFF
V gene: TRBV6-1; D gene: NA; clone size: many; J gene: TRBJ2-7; CDR3 DNA: TGTGCCAGCAGTGAAGCCAGACTAAGGAGTAGCTACGAGCAGTACTTC; CDR3 protein: CASSEARLRSSYEQYF